This TCR beta chain was profiled in a study of regulatory T cells in long-lasting Graves disease. CDR1 SQVTM and CDR2 ANQGSEA come from the germline V gene. V lost 7 bases and J lost 7, with 25 bases in between. The CDR3 loop spans 15 amino acids. The time point: newly diagnosed GD, antithyroid drugs for less than 3 months. PBMC RNA was the source of the TCR library. In building TCR beta libraries, iRepertoire HTBI primers were used together with Arm-PCR of CDR3 regions. TCRdb re-derived calls from the multiplex PCR reads in MiXCR, one entry per CDR3 protein. The sample holds 380,000 or so distinct CDR3 sequences, around 15% seen once. This clonotype showed up just a few times. These data also featured in a second study, about T cells in Graves' hyperthyroidism and ophthalmopathy.

The sample was peripheral blood mononuclear cells (PBMCs), taken at new diagnosis, from a patient treated with antithyroid drugs. The sequence was collected from a woman under 30 with Graves disease. The chain joins TRBV29-1 to TRBJ1-2; perhaps TRBD1 as D (6 bases). The CDR3 DNA sequence: TGCAGCGCCCCTGGGGTATCAGGGGTCGTAGGTGGCTACACCTTC. Translating gives CSAPGVSGVVGGYTF.